The 18 T cell receptor beta chains reported below all come from one sample, sequenced in a study of siplizumab effects on memory and regulatory T cells. Profiled with immunoSEQ multiplex PCR; TCRdb holds only in-frame clones, not every one. This sample has some 100,000 clones, with 94% found just once. The source material was Tregs sorted from blood. The receptors were gathered from a human donor in good health.

The gene calls are TRBV2 and TRBJ2-7; no clear D gene. This CDR3 has 11 residues. The V and J ends lost 5 bases and 11 bases respectively, with 13 bases between them. Germline lookup yields CDR1 SNHLY and CDR2 FYNNEI. The CDR3 is CASSPTSKKYF. As DNA, the CDR3 is TGTGCCAGCAGTCCGACTTCAAAGAAGTACTTC.

The chain joins TRBV29-1 to TRBJ1-2; no definite D call. Germline V gene sequence: CDR1 SQVTM, CDR2 ANQGSEA. V lost 7 bases and J lost 1, with 7 bases in between. The CDR3 contains 11 residues. The CDR3 spells CSASVNYGYTF. CDR3 DNA sequence: TGCAGCGCCTCAGTTAACTATGGCTACACCTTC.

V and J are TRBV28 and TRBJ2-1, with D possibly TRBD2 on 6 matching bases. The CDR3 is made up of 15 amino acids. Per germline, CDR1 MDHEN and CDR2 SYDVKM. The V gene lost 4 bases and the J gene lost 5 bases, with 15 bases spanning the gap. The CDR3 coding sequence is TGTGCCAGCAGTTCATACAGACTAGAAAACAATGAGCAGTTCTTC. As protein: CASSSYRLENNEQFF.

The genes are TRBV7-9 and TRBJ1-2, with TRBD1 as a possible D gene (5 bases). The germline gives CDR1 SEHNR, CDR2 FQNEAQ (reference sequence). Trimming removed 5 bases at V and 4 bases at J, with 26 bases between. CDR3 size: 18 residues. This CDR3 is CASSPNTYKGIGSYGYTF. The DNA of the CDR3 is TGTGCCAGCAGCCCAAATACATACAAGGGGATAGGGAGCTATGGCTACACCTTC. The full variable domain, rest sourced from reference TRBV7-9 and TRBJ1-2, is DTGVSQNPRHKITKRGQNVTFRCDPISEHNRLYWYRQTLGQGPEFLTYFQNEAQLEKSRLLSDRFSAERPKGSFSTLEIQRTEQGDSAMYLCASSPNTYKGIGSYGYTFGSGTRLTVV.

The chain employs TRBV28 and TRBJ2-7; D gene uncertain. Trimming took 6 bases from V and 2 from J, leaving 11 bases between them. Germline CDR1 MDHEN, CDR2 SYDVKM. The CDR3 consists of 13 residues. The CDR3 loop reads CASSTFGAYEQYF. The CDR3 nucleotides read TGTGCCAGCAGCACATTTGGGGCCTACGAGCAGTACTTC.

V gene TRBV9 combines with J gene TRBJ2-1, with a possible D match to TRBD2 (6 bases). The CDR3 totals 14 residues. With 2 bases removed from V and 2 bases from J, the gap between germline ends came to 8 bases. CDR1 and CDR2 (germline): SGDLS, YYNGEE. For the CDR3, the DNA is TGTGCCAGCAGCGTTAGCGGAACCTACAATGAGCAGTTCTTC. Residues: CASSVSGTYNEQFF.

The genes are TRBV20-1 and TRBJ2-5; D possibly uses TRBD1 or TRBD2 (5 bases each). V lost 7 bases and J 5 bases, leaving 11 bases between the germline ends. This CDR3 is built from 11 residues. CDR1 is DFQATT and CDR2 is SNEGSKA in the germline V gene (reference sequence). CDR3 bases: TGCAGTGTTTCAGGGACCGAGACCCAGTACTTC. This sequence encodes CSVSGTETQYF.

V and J are TRBV27 and TRBJ1-1, with D tentatively TRBD1 (5 bases). V was shortened by 3 bases and J by 3 bases, with 8 bases between the two germline ends. Germline assignment: CDR1 MNHEY and CDR2 SMNVEV (reference sequence). This CDR3 is 13 amino acids long. CDR3 nucleotides: TGTGCCAGCAGTTTGGGGGGTGACACTGAAGCTTTCTTT. Translating it yields CASSLGGDTEAFF.

The chain uses TRBV7-8 and TRBJ1-4; D is ambiguous. Germline assignment: CDR1 SGHVS and CDR2 FQNEAQ. This CDR3 region has 15 residues. Trimming took 2 bases from V and 5 from J, leaving 12 bases between them. CDR3 protein: CASSLTSVLNEKLFF. CDR3 sequence (DNA): TGTGCCAGCAGCTTAACTTCTGTGCTGAATGAAAAACTGTTTTTT.

The chain carries TRBV15 and TRBJ1-2; TRBD1 is a possible D gene (5 bases). Trimming removed 0 bases from V and 4 bases from J, with 9 bases in between. From germline, CDR1 is LNHNV and CDR2 YYDKDF (reference sequence). The CDR3 has 14 residues. The CDR3 nucleotides are TGTGCCACCAGCAGAGATGCGGGGGGCTATGGCTACACCTTC. It encodes CATSRDAGGYGYTF.

This chain connects TRBV7-3 to TRBJ2-1; TRBD2 matches at 11 bases. The trim removed 4 bases at V and 9 bases at J, leaving 11 bases unmatched. Germline CDR1 is SGHTA and CDR2 is FQGTGA. CDR3 length: 16 amino acids. CDR3 in DNA: TGTGCCAGCAGCTCTTTAGCGGGAGGGCCGGGGGGTGAGCAGTTCTTC. This gives the protein CASSSLAGGPGGEQFF.

This clone was picked up a small number of times. The chain joins TRBV6-6 to TRBJ1-2; TRBD1 aligns across 8 bases. This CDR3 region has 14 residues. Per germline, CDR1 MNHNY and CDR2 SVGAGI (reference sequence). J was trimmed by 4 bases and V by 8 bases; bases with no gene match: 9. The DNA for the CDR3 is TGTGCCAGCCGGGCGACAGGGGAGTTCTATGGCTACACCTTC. Its translation: CASRATGEFYGYTF.

CDR3 sequence reads: CASSRRGFPGETQYF. In DNA form, the CDR3 reads TGTGCCAGCAGCCGAAGGGGGTTCCCGGGGGAGACCCAGTACTTC. The genes are TRBV6-6 and TRBJ2-5, with a possible D match to TRBD1 (6 bases). This CDR3 contains 15 residues. Germline V gene sequence: CDR1 MNHNY, CDR2 SVGAGI (reference sequence). V was pared by 6 bases and J by 5 bases, with 19 bases between.

The chain uses TRBV6-1 and TRBJ2-4, with 8 bases identical to TRBD1. The CDR3 extends over 16 amino acids. V lost 4 bases, J lost 0 bases, and 5 bases stayed unmatched. From germline, CDR1 is MNHNS and CDR2 SASEGT. The chain's CDR3 is CASSVGQGVAKNIQYF. The CDR3 bases are TGTGCCAGCAGTGTTGGACAGGGAGTAGCCAAAAACATTCAGTACTTC.

V usage is TRBV28 and J usage is TRBJ1-3; no firm D call. Deletions cut 2 bases from V and 3 bases from J, with 11 bases between. The CDR3 spans 15 residues. Per the germline V gene, CDR1 is MDHEN and CDR2 is SYDVKM. The chain's CDR3 is CASSLGGPVGNTIYF. CDR3 DNA: TGTGCCAGCAGTTTAGGAGGACCAGTTGGAAACACCATATATTTT.

J is TRBJ2-1 and V is TRBV11-2, with D possibly TRBD2 on 5 matching bases. The germline CDR1 and CDR2 sequences are SGHAT and FQNNGV. The V end was cut by 2 bases, the J end by 9 bases, with 14 bases between. The CDR3 length is 14 residues. The CDR3 nucleotides read TGTGCCAGCAGCTTACGAGGAGAGCGGTTTGAGCAGTTCTTC. This codes for CASSLRGERFEQFF.

This clone was observed once. This rearrangement joins TRBV5-1 to TRBJ2-5; TRBD2 matches 11 bases. V was pared by 0 bases and J by 3 bases, with 7 bases of the junction left unmatched. CDR3 length: 17 residues. The germline gives CDR1 SGHRS, CDR2 YFSETQ. The CDR3: CASSLASSLAGEETQYF. CDR3 nucleotides: TGCGCCAGCAGCTTGGCCTCGTCACTAGCGGGAGAAGAGACCCAGTACTTC. The variable domain in full, completed from reference TRBV5-1 and TRBJ2-5, reads KAGVTQTPRYLIKTRGQQVTLSCSPISGHRSVSWYQQTPGQGLQFLFEYFSETQRNKGNFPGRFSGRQFSNSRSEMNVSTLELGDSALYLCASSLASSLAGEETQYFGPGTRLLVL.

This clone showed up just a few times. The CDR3 DNA sequence: TGTGCCAGTAGTATCGCGGGTGGCTACACCTTC. Translating it yields CASSIAGGYTF. This chain links TRBV19 with TRBJ1-2; no definite D call. The CDR3 runs to 11 residues. V lost 3 bases and J lost 7, with 6 bases in between. Per germline, CDR1 LNHDA and CDR2 SQIVND (reference sequence). The variable domain in full, with the rest retrieved from reference TRBV19 and TRBJ1-2, is DGGITQSPKYLFRKEGQNVTLSCEQNLNHDAMYWYRQDPGQGLRLIYYSQIVNDFQKGDIAEGYSVSREKKESFPLTVTSAQKNPTAFYLCASSIAGGYTFGSGTRLTVV.